This TCR beta chain is from a study of identifying expanded T cells in peripheral blood. Study-wide results and caveats: Over around two and four weeks, about 15 and 19 clones changed, versus around 1.3 between replicates. Variance in clone template counts between approximately 2-week samples significantly increased with total template count across all healthy donors.

During the collection period, no donor immune events like infections were recorded. As to this clone: Its matching antigen is unknown.

The V gene's germline CDR1 is GTSNPN and CDR2 SVGIG (reference sequence). The V gene lost 3 bases and the J gene lost 7 bases, with 13 bases spanning the gap. This CDR3 region has 14 residues. Method: immunoSEQ multiplex PCR; TCRdb's copy keeps in-frame clones and lacks some. The table shows 91,000 or so clones, with about nine tenths occurring only once. The sequenced sample was blood. This clonotype was obtained from a person between 18 and 75 years old in good health. The J gene is TRBJ1-6, the V gene TRBV30; D unclear. The chain's CDR3 is CAWSEQGPNSPLHF. The CDR3 DNA reads TGTGCCTGGAGCGAGCAAGGTCCCAATTCACCCCTCCACTTT.